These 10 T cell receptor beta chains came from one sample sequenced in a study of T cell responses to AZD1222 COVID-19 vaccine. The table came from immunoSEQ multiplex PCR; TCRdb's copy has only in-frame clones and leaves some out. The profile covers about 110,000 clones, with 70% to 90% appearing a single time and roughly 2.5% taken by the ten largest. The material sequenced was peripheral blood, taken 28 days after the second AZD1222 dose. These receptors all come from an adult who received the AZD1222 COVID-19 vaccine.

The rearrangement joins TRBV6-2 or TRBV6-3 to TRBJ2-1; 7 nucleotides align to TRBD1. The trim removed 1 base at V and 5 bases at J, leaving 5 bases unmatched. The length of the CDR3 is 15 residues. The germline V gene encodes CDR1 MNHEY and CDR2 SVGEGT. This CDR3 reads CASSYFRDRNNEQFF. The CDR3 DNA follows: TGTGCCAGCAGTTACTTCCGGGACAGAAACAATGAGCAGTTCTTC.

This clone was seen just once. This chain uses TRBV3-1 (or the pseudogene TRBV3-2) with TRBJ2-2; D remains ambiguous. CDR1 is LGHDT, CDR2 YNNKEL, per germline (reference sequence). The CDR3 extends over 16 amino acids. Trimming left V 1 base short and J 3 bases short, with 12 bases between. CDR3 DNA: TGTGCCAGCAGCCAAGGACGCAGGAAGTACACCGGGGAGCTGTTTTTT. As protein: CASSQGRRKYTGELFF.

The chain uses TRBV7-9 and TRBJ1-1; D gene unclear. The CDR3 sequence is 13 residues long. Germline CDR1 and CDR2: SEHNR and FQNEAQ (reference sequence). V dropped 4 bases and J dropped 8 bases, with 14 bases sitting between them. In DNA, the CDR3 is TGTGCCAGCAGCTCACTGCAGAGACTCGAAGCTTTCTTT. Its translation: CASSSLQRLEAFF.

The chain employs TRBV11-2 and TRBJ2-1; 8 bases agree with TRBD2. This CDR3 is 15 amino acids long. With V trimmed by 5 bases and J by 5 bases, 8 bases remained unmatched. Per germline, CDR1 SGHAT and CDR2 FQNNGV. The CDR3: CASSPRTSGNNEQFF. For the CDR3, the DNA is TGTGCCAGCAGCCCTCGTACTAGCGGCAACAATGAGCAGTTCTTC.

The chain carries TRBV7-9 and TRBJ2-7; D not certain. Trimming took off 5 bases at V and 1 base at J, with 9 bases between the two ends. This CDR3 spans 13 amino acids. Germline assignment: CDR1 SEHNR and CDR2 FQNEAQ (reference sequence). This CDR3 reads CASSPGRSYEQYF. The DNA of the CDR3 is TGTGCCAGCAGCCCTGGGCGGTCCTACGAGCAGTACTTC.

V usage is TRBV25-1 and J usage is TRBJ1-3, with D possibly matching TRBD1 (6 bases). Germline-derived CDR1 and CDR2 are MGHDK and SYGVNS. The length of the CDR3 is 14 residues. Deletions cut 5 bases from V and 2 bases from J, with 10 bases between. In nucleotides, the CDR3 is TGTGCCAGCAGTCAGGGGTTTACTGGAAACACCATATATTTT. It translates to CASSQGFTGNTIYF.

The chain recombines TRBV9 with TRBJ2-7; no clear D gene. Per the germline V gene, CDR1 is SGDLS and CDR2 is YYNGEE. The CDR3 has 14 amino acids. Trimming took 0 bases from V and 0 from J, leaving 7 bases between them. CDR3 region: CASSVGRSSYEQYF. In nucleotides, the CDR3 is TGTGCCAGCAGCGTAGGGCGGTCCTCCTACGAGCAGTACTTC.

The CDR3 nucleotides are TGTGCCAGCAGCTACGGGGACAGGGAGGTGGGTGAAAAACTGTTTTTT. This translates into CASSYGDREVGEKLFF. The chain links TRBV28 to TRBJ1-4; 9 bases are a match to TRBD1. The V and J ends lost 6 bases and 7 bases, in that order; junction bases with no gene match: 12. CDR3 length: 16 residues. Germline CDR1 reads MDHEN; CDR2 reads SYDVKM.

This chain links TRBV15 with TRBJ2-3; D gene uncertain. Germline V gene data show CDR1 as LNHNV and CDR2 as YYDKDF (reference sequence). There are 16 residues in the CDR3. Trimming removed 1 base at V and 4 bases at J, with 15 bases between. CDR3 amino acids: CATSRVTGSGPDTQYF. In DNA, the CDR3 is TGTGCCACCAGCAGAGTTACCGGATCCGGGCCAGATACGCAGTATTTT.

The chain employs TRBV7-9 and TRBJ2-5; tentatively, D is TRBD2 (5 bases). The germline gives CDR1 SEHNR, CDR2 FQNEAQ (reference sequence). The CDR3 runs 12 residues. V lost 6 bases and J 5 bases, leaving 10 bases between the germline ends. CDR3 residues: CASREGTETQYF. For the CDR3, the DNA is TGTGCCAGCAGAGAGGGAACGGAGACCCAGTACTTC. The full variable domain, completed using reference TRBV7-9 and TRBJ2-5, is DTGVSQNPRHKITKRGQNVTFRCDPISEHNRLYWYRQTLGQGPEFLTYFQNEAQLEKSRLLSDRFSAERPKGSFSTLEIQRTEQGDSAMYLCASREGTETQYFGPGTRLLVL.